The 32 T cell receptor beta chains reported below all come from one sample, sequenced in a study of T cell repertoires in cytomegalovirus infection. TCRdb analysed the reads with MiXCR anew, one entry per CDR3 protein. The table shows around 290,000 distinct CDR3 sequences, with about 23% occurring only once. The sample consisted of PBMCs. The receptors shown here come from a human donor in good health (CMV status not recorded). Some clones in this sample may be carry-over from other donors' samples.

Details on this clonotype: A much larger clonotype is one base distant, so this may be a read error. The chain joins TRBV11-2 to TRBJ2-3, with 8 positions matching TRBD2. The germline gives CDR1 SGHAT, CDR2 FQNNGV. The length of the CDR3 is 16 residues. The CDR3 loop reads CASSLAAGALTDTPYF. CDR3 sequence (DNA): TGTGCCAGCAGCTTAGCAGCGGGGGCCCTCACAGATACGCCGTATTTT. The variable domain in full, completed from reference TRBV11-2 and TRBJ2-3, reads EAGVAQSPRYKIIEKRQSVAFWCNPISGHATLYWYQQILGQGPKLLIQFQNNGVVDDSQLPKDRFSAERLKGVDSTLKIQPAKLEDSAVYLCASSLAAGALTDTPYFGPGTRLTVL.

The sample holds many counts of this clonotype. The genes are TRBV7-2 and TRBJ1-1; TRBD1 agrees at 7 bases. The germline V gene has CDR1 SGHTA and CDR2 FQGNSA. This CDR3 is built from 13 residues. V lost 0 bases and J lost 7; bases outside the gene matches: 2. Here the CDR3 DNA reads TGTGCCAGCAGCTTAGCGGGACAGTATGAAGCTTTCTTT. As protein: CASSLAGQYEAFF.

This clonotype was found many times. CDR3 bases: TGTGCCAGCAGCTTAGGGGAGATCTCCCCTCCTAATTCACCCCTCCACTTT. It encodes CASSLGEISPPNSPLHF. V is TRBV7-8 and J is TRBJ1-6, with D unclear. This CDR3 is built from 17 residues. Deletions cut 1 base from V and 6 bases from J, with 16 bases between. Germline assignment: CDR1 SGHVS and CDR2 FQNEAQ.

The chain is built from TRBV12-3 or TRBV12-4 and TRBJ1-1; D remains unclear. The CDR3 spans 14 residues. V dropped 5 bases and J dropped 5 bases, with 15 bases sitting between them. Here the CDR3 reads CASSVFFRSTEAFF. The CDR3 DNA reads TGTGCCAGCAGTGTTTTTTTTCGTTCAACTGAAGCTTTCTTT.

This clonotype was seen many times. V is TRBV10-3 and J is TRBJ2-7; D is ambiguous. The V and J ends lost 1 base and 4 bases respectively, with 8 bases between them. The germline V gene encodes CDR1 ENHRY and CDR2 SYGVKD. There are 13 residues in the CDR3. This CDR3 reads CAISEYRAYEQYF. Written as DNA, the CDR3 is TGTGCCATCAGTGAGTATAGGGCTTACGAGCAGTACTTC.

CDR3 region: CSVDTYTGELFF. Written as DNA, the CDR3 is TGCAGCGTTGACACCTACACCGGGGAGCTGTTTTTT. The rearrangement uses TRBV29-1 and TRBJ2-2; D is undetermined. V was cut by 3 bases and J by 3 bases, with 5 bases left in between. From germline, CDR1 is SQVTM and CDR2 ANQGSEA. The CDR3 sequence is 12 residues long.

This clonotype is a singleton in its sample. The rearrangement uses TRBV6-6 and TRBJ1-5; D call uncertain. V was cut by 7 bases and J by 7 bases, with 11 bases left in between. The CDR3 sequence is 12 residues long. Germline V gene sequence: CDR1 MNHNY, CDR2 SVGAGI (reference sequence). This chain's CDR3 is CASTRDRQPQHF. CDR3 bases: TGTGCCAGCACCCGGGATCGGCAGCCCCAGCATTTT.

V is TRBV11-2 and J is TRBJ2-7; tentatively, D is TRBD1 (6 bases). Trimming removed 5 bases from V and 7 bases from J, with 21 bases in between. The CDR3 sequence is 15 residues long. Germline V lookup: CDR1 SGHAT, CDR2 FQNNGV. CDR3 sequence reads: CASSPMLAVGGEQYF. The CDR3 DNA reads TGTGCCAGCAGCCCCATGCTAGCAGTAGGGGGAGAGCAGTACTTC.

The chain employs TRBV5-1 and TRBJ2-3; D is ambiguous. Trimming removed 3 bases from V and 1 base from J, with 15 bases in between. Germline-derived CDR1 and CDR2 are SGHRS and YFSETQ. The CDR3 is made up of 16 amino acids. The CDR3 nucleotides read TGCGCCAGCAGCTATGGGCCCTCAGGAGGCACAGATACGCAGTATTTT. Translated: CASSYGPSGGTDTQYF.

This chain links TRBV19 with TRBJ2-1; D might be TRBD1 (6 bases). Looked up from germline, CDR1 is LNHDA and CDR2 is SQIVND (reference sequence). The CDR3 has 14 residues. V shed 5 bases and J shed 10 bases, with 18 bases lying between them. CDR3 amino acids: CASSPTDRPREQFF. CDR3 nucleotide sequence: TGTGCCAGTAGTCCAACTGACAGGCCTCGGGAGCAGTTCTTC.

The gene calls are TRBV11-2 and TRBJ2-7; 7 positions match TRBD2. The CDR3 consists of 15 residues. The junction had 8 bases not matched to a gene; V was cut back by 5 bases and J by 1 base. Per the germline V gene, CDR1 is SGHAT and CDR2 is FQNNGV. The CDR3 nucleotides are TGTGCCAGCAGCCCCACGGGGGGTTATTCCTACGAGCAGTACTTC. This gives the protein CASSPTGGYSYEQYF.

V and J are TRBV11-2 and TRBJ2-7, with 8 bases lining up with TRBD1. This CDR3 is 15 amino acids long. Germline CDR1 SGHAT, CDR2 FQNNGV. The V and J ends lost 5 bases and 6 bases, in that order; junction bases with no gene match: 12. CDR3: CASSLDRGAVGEQYF. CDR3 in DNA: TGTGCCAGCAGCCTTGACAGGGGAGCGGTTGGCGAGCAGTACTTC.

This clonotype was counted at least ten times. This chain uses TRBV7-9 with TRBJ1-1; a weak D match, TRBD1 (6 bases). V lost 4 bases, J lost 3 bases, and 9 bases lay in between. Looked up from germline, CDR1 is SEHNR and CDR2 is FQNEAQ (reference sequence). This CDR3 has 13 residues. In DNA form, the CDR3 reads TGTGCCAGCAGCTCCAGGGGTGACACTGAAGCTTTCTTT. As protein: CASSSRGDTEAFF.

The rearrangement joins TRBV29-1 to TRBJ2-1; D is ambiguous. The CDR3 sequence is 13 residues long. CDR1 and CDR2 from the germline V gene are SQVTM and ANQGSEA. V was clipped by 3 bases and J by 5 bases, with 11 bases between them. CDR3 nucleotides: TGCAGCGTTGATTCAAGGCGTGACAATGAGCAGTTCTTC. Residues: CSVDSRRDNEQFF.

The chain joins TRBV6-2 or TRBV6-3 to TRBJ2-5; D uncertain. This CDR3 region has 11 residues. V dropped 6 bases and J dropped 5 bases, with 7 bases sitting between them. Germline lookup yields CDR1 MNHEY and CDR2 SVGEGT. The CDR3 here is CASRTWETQYF. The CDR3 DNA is TGTGCCAGCAGGACGTGGGAGACCCAGTACTTC.

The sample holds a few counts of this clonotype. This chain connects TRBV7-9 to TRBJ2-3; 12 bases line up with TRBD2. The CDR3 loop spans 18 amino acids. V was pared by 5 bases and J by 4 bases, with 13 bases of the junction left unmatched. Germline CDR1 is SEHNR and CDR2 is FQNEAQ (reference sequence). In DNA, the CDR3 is TGTGCCAGCAGCCCCCTGACTAGCGGGAGTGTAACGCCAGATACGCAGTATTTT. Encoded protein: CASSPLTSGSVTPDTQYF. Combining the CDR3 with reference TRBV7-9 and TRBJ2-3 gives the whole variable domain DTGVSQNPRHKITKRGQNVTFRCDPISEHNRLYWYRQTLGQGPEFLTYFQNEAQLEKSRLLSDRFSAERPKGSFSTLEIQRTEQGDSAMYLCASSPLTSGSVTPDTQYFGPGTRLTVL.

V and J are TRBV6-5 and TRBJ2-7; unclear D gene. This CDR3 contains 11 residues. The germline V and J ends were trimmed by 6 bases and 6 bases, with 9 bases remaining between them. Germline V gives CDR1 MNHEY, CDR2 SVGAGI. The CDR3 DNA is TGTGCCAGCAGGAACATAGGCGAGCAGTACTTC. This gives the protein CASRNIGEQYF.

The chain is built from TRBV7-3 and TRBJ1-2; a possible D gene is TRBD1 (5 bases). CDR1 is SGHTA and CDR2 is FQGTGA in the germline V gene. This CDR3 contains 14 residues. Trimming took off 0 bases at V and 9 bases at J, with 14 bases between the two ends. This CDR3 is CASSLTGQGVSYTF. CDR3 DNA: TGTGCCAGCAGCTTAACGGGGCAGGGAGTGAGCTACACCTTC.

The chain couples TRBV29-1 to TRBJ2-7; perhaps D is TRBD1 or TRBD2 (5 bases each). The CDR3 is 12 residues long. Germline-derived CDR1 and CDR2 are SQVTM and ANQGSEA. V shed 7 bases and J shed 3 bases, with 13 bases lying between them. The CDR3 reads CSAVGDSYEQYF. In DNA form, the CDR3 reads TGCAGCGCCGTGGGGGATAGCTACGAGCAGTACTTC.

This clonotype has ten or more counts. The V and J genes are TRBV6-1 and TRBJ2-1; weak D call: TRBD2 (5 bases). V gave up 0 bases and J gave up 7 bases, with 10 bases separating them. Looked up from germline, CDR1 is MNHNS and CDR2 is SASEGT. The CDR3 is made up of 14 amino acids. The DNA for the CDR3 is TGTGCCAGCAGTGAAGCTGCTAGCATGAATGAGCAGTTCTTC. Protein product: CASSEAASMNEQFF.

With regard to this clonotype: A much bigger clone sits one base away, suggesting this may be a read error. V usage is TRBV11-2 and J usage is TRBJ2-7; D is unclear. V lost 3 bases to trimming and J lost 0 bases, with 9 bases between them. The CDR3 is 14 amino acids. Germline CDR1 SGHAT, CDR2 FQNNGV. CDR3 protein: CASSFGTTSYEQYF. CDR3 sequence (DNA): TGTGCCAGCAGCTTCGGCACTACCTCCTACGAGCAGTACTTC.

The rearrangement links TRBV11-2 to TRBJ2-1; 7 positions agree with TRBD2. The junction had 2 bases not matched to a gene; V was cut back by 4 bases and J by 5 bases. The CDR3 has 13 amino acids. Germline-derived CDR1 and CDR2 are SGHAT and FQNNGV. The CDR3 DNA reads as TGTGCCAGCAGCTCGGGACTACACAATGAGCAGTTCTTC. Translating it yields CASSSGLHNEQFF.

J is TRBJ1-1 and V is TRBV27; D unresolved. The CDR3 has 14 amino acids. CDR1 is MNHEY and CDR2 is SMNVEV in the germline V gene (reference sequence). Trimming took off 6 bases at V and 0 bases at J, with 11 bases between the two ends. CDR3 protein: CASSAWRMNTEAFF. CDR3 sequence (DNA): TGTGCCAGCAGCGCCTGGAGGATGAACACTGAAGCTTTCTTT.

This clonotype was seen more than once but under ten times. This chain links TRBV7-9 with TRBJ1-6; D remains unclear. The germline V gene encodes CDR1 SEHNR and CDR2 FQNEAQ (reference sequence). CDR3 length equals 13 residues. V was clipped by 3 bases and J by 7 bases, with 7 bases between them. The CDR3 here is CASSLDPNSPLHF. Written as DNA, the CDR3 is TGTGCCAGCAGCTTGGACCCCAATTCACCCCTCCACTTT.

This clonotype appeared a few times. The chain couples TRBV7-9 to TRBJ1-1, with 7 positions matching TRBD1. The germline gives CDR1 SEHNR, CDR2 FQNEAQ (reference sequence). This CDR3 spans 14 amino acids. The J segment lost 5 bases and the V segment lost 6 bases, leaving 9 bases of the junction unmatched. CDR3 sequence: CASRGDSGFTEAFF. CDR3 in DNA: TGTGCCAGCAGAGGGGACAGTGGTTTTACTGAAGCTTTCTTT. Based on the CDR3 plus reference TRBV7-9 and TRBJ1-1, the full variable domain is DTGVSQNPRHKITKRGQNVTFRCDPISEHNRLYWYRQTLGQGPEFLTYFQNEAQLEKSRLLSDRFSAERPKGSFSTLEIQRTEQGDSAMYLCASRGDSGFTEAFFGQGTRLTVV.

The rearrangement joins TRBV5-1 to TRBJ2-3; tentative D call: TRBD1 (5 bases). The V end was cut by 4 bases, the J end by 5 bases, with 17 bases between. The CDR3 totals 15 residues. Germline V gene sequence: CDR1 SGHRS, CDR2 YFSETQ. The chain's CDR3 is CASSLVGPSVDTQYF. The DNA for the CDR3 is TGCGCCAGCAGCCTTGTGGGGCCGTCGGTAGATACGCAGTATTTT. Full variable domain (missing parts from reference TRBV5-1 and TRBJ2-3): KAGVTQTPRYLIKTRGQQVTLSCSPISGHRSVSWYQQTPGQGLQFLFEYFSETQRNKGNFPGRFSGRQFSNSRSEMNVSTLELGDSALYLCASSLVGPSVDTQYFGPGTRLTVL.

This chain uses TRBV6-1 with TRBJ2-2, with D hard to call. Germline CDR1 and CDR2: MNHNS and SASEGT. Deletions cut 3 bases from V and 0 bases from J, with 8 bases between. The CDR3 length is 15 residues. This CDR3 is CASSDRPSNTGELFF. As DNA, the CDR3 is TGTGCCAGCAGTGACAGGCCGTCGAACACCGGGGAGCTGTTTTTT.

CDR3 sequence reads: CASSTGEGDNQPQHF. The CDR3 nucleotides are TGTGCCAGCTCAACTGGGGAAGGGGATAATCAGCCCCAGCATTTT. This chain connects TRBV7-2 to TRBJ1-5, with D possibly TRBD1 on 5 matching bases. This CDR3 is 15 amino acids long. Germline lookup yields CDR1 SGHTA and CDR2 FQGNSA. V was trimmed by 8 bases and J by 4 bases, leaving 18 bases between them.

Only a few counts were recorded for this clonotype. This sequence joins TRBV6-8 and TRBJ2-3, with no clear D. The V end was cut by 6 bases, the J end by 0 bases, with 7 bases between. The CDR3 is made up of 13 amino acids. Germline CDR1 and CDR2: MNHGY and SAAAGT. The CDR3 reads CASRSPSTDTQYF. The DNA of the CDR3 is TGTGCCAGCAGGTCCCCTAGCACAGATACGCAGTATTTT.

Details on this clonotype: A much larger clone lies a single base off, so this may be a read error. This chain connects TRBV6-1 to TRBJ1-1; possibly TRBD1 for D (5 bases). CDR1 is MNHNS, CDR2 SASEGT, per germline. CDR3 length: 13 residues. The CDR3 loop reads CVGGLEARSVAFF. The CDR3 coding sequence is TGTGTCGGGGGTCTTGAGGCGCGGTCAGTAGCTTTCTTT.

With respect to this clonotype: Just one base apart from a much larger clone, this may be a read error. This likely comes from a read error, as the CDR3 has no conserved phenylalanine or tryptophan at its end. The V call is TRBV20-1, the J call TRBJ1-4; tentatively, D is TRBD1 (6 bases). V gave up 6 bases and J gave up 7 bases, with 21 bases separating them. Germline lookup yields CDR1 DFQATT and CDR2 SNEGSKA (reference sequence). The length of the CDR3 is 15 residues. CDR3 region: CSAAPVDRRGEKLFL. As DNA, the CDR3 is TGCAGTGCCGCCCCCGTAGACAGGCGGGGTGAAAAACTGTTTTTA.

The CDR3 coding sequence is TGCAGTGCCCTGACAGGGATGGATGGCTACACCTTC. It is translated as CSALTGMDGYTF. This chain joins TRBV20-1 and TRBJ1-2; 7 nucleotides line up with TRBD1. The CDR3 totals 12 residues. The V gene end was trimmed by 6 bases and the J gene end by 6 bases; junction bases not matched to a gene: 7. Germline-derived CDR1 and CDR2 are DFQATT and SNEGSKA (reference sequence).